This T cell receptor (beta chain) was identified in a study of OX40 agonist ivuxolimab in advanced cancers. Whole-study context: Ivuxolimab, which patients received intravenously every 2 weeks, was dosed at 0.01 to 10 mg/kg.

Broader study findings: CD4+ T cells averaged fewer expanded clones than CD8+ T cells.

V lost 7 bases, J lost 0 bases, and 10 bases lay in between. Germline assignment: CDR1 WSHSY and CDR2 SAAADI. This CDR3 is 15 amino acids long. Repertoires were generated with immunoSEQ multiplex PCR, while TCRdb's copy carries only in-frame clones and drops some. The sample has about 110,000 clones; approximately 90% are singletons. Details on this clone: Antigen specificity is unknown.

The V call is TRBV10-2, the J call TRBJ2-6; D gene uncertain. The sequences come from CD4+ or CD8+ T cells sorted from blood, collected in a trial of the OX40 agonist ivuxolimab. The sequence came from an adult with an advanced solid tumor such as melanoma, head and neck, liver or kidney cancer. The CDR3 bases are TGCGCCAGCATACAACGGTCCTCTGGGGCCAACGTCCTGACTTTC. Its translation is CASIQRSSGANVLTF.